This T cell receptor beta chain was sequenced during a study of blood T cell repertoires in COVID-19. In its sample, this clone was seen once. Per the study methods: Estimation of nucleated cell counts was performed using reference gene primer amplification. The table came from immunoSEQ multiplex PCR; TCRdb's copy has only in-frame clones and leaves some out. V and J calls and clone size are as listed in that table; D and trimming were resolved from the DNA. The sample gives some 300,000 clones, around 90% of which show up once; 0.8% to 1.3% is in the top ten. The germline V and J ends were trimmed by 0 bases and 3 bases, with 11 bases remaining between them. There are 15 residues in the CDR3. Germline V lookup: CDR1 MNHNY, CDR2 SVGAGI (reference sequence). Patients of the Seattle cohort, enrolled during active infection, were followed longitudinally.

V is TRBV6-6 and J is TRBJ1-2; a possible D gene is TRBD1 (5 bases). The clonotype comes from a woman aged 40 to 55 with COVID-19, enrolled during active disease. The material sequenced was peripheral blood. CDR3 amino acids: CASSYSTAGDYGYTF. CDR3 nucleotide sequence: TGTGCCAGCAGTTACTCGACCGCGGGGGACTATGGCTACACCTTC.